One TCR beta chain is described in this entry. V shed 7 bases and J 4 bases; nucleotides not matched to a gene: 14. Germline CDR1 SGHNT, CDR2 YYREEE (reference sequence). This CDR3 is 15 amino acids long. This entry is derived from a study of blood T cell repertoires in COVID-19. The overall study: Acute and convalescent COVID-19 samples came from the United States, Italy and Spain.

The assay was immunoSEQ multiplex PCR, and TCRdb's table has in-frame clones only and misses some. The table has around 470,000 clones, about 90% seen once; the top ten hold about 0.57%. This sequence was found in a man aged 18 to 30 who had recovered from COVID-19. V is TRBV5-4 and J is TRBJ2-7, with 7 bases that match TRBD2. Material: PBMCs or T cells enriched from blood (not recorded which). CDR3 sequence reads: CASAPAGGSYYEQYF. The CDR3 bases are TGTGCCAGCGCCCCAGCCGGCGGGAGTTATTACGAGCAGTACTTC.